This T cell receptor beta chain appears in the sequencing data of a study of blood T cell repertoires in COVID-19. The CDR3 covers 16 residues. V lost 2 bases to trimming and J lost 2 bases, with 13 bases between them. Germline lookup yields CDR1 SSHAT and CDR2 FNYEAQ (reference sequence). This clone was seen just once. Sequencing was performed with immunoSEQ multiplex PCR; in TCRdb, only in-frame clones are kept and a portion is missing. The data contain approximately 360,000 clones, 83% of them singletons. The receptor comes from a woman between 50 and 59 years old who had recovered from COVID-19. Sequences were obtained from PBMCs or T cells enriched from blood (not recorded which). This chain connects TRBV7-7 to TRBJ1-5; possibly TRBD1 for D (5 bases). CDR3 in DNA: TGTGCCAGCAGCTTATCAGGGAGGGAATGCAATCAGCCCCAGCATTTT. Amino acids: CASSLSGRECNQPQHF.